This T cell receptor beta chain is from a study of identical twins. A remark on this clonotype: Its cognate antigen is unknown.

Regarding the study as a whole: Invariant T cells like MAIT and iNKT could partly confound the zero-insertion analyses.

Template switching created a universal primer site, and the cDNA included unique molecular identifiers. One entry per CDR3 protein results from TCRdb running MiXCR on the 5' RACE reads. The sample includes about 500,000 distinct CDR3 sequences, about 13% seen only once; the top ten take approximately 1%. These same records also appear under a second study, on yellow fever vaccine responses in identical twins.

The source material was CD4+ T cells sorted from blood. The receptor was isolated from a woman between 18 and 29 years old in good health.

The CDR3 protein is CSATQPLARGRNEQYF. The CDR3 nucleotides read TGCAGTGCTACCCAACCACTAGCGAGAGGTCGGAACGAGCAGTACTTC. The V and J genes are TRBV20-1 and TRBJ2-7; 7 bases agree with TRBD2. The junction had 17 bases not matched to a gene; V was cut back by 4 bases and J by 5 bases. The CDR3 runs to 16 residues. Germline loops: CDR1 DFQATT, CDR2 SNEGSKA (reference sequence).